The rows below give T cell receptor beta chains drawn from one sample of a study of blood T cell repertoires in COVID-19. Method: immunoSEQ multiplex PCR; TCRdb's copy keeps in-frame clones and lacks some. The sample includes some 220,000 clones, about 80% seen only once; the top ten take around 3.1%. The sequencing sample was made of peripheral blood. These receptor sequences come from a woman aged 25 to 39 who had recovered from COVID-19. CDR3s include the opening cysteine and the closing phenylalanine or tryptophan. The D gene is left open where the match is weak.

j_gene,v_gene,d_gene,CDR3aa,CDR3nt
TRBJ1-1,TRBV29-1,-,CSEVRRTEAFF,TGCAGCGAGGTGCGCAGGACTGAAGCTTTCTTT
TRBJ1-2,TRBV5-1,TRBD1,CASSPTGTGANYGYTF,TGCGCCAGCAGCCCGACCGGGACAGGGGCTAACTATGGCTACACCTTC
TRBJ2-7,TRBV7-3,TRBD1,CASSTSGGYEQYF,TGTGCCAGCAGCACCTCAGGGGGCTACGAGCAGTACTTC
TRBJ2-2,TRBV12-5,-,CASGNRGSTGELFF,TGTGCTAGTGGTAACCGGGGGAGCACCGGGGAGCTGTTTTTT
TRBJ1-5,TRBV25-1,-,CANKSLGQPQHF,TGTGCCAATAAGAGTCTAGGTCAGCCCCAGCATTTT
TRBJ2-2,TRBV11-3,-,CASSPGQFLAKDTGELFF,TGTGCCAGCAGCCCTGGACAGTTCTTGGCTAAGGACACCGGGGAGCTGTTTTTT
TRBJ2-7,TRBV6-5,TRBD2,CASAVGLAVHEQYF,TGTGCCAGCGCCGTGGGACTAGCGGTCCACGAGCAGTACTTC
TRBJ2-3,TRBV5-5,-,CASSGDSTGDTQYF,TGTGCCAGCAGCGGAGACTCTACAGGAGATACGCAGTATTTT
TRBJ2-7,TRBV29-1,-,CSVEVGKGDYEQYF,TGCAGCGTTGAAGTGGGGAAAGGGGACTACGAGCAGTACTTC
TRBJ2-7,TRBV30,-,CAWSVERNEQYF,TGTGCCTGGAGTGTCGAGAGGAACGAGCAGTACTTC
TRBJ2-1,TRBV7-2,TRBD2,CASSPRKGTSGRSDEQFF,TGTGCCAGCAGCCCACGGAAGGGGACTAGCGGGAGAAGCGATGAGCAGTTCTTC